These T cell receptor beta chains were read from a single sample in a study of blood T cell repertoires in COVID-19. Profiled with immunoSEQ multiplex PCR; TCRdb holds only in-frame clones, not every one. Of about 100,000 clones listed, 80% to 90% are singletons. Material for sequencing was peripheral blood. These receptors were taken from a woman older than 75 with acute or convalescent COVID-19. The CDR3 runs from the conserved cysteine through the conserved F or W. Fields, in order: D gene, V gene, clone size, J gene, CDR3 DNA, CDR3 protein. A D gene is named only where the DNA matches it firmly. Clone sizes are given selectively: once, few, many, or a class where the clone is expanded.

D: TRBD1
V: TRBV6-2/TRBV6-3
size: NA
J: TRBJ2-7
DNA: TGTGCCAGCAGCCTCAGGGGGAGTGGGTACGAGCAGTACTTC
CDR3: CASSLRGSGYEQYF

D: NA
V: TRBV25-1
size: NA
J: TRBJ1-3
DNA: TGTGCCAGCAGTGACACACGGACTCCCGGAAACACCATATATTTT
CDR3: CASSDTRTPGNTIYF

D: TRBD2
V: TRBV19
size: few
J: TRBJ2-2
DNA: TGTGCCAGTAGTCCCCGGGTAGCGGGGGCGACGAACACCGGGGAGCTGTTTTTT
CDR3: CASSPRVAGATNTGELFF

D: TRBD1
V: TRBV11-2
size: NA
J: TRBJ1-2
DNA: TGTGCCAGCAGCCAACCCGGACAGGGTACGAATGGCTACACCTTC
CDR3: CASSQPGQGTNGYTF

D: NA
V: TRBV19
size: NA
J: TRBJ1-6
DNA: TGTGCCAGTAGTGCACAGAATTCACCCCTCCACTTT
CDR3: CASSAQNSPLHF

D: TRBD1
V: TRBV5-1
size: NA
J: TRBJ2-5
DNA: TGCGCCAGCAGCTGGACAGGGAAACCTGAAGAGACCCAGTACTTC
CDR3: CASSWTGKPEETQYF

D: NA
V: TRBV5-1
size: NA
J: TRBJ1-1
DNA: TGCGCCAGCAGCTTGCCAGGGAACACTGAAGCTTTCTTT
CDR3: CASSLPGNTEAFF

D: TRBD1
V: TRBV7-9
size: NA
J: TRBJ2-7
DNA: TGTGCCAGCACCGGACAGGGGTCGGTCTCCTACGAGCAGTACTTC
CDR3: CASTGQGSVSYEQYF

D: TRBD2
V: TRBV7-2
size: NA
J: TRBJ2-2
DNA: TGTGCCAGCAGCCCAGCCCCACTAGCGGGGGGTTTCACCGGGGAGCTGTTTTTT
CDR3: CASSPAPLAGGFTGELFF

D: NA
V: TRBV5-1
size: NA
J: TRBJ1-1
DNA: TGCGCCAGCAGCTTGGAGGGGTTCATGAACACTGAAGCTTTCTTT
CDR3: CASSLEGFMNTEAFF

D: TRBD1
V: TRBV28
size: NA
J: TRBJ2-1
DNA: TGTGCCAGCAGTTTGGGGACAGGGGCCCACAATGAGCAGTTCTTC
CDR3: CASSLGTGAHNEQFF

D: NA
V: TRBV2
size: NA
J: TRBJ1-2
DNA: TGTGCCAGCAGTCGAACAGGGATCTCCACCTATGGCTACACCTTC
CDR3: CASSRTGISTYGYTF

D: NA
V: TRBV11-2
size: NA
J: TRBJ2-5
DNA: TGTGCCAGCAGCGGGACTCTCCAAGAGACCCAGTACTTC
CDR3: CASSGTLQETQYF

D: TRBD1
V: TRBV19
size: NA
J: TRBJ1-2
DNA: TGTGCCAGTACCTACAGGGGAAACTATGGCTACACCTTC
CDR3: CASTYRGNYGYTF

D: TRBD1
V: TRBV7-9
size: NA
J: TRBJ2-7
DNA: TGTGCCAGCAGCTTAGTGACAGGGAGTGGGCAGTACTTC
CDR3: CASSLVTGSGQYF

D: NA
V: TRBV29-1
size: NA
J: TRBJ1-6
DNA: TGCAGCGTTGCCGAACTCTATAATTCACCCCTCCACTTT
CDR3: CSVAELYNSPLHF

D: NA
V: TRBV11-2
size: once
J: TRBJ2-7
DNA: TGTGCCAGCAGCTTAGATTTTCGGTCCGCCTACGAGCAGTACTTC
CDR3: CASSLDFRSAYEQYF

D: TRBD2
V: TRBV11-2
size: NA
J: TRBJ2-7
DNA: TGTGCCAGCAACCTACTAGCGGGCCTCGAGCAGTACTTC
CDR3: CASNLLAGLEQYF

D: NA
V: TRBV4-1
size: NA
J: TRBJ1-3
DNA: TGCGCCAGCAGCCAAGAAATTGTGCGCTCTGGAAACACCATATATTTT
CDR3: CASSQEIVRSGNTIYF

D: TRBD2
V: TRBV7-6
size: NA
J: TRBJ2-5
DNA: TGTGCCAGCAGCCCCGACGCTAGCGGGGGGCAAGAGACCCAGTACTTC
CDR3: CASSPDASGGQETQYF

D: NA
V: TRBV5-1
size: few
J: TRBJ2-5
DNA: TGCGCCAGCAGCCTCGGGGTGATCCAAGAGACCCAGTACTTC
CDR3: CASSLGVIQETQYF

D: TRBD2
V: TRBV6-1
size: NA
J: TRBJ2-3
DNA: TGTGCCAGCAGTGAAACCGGGACTAGCTGGGCGCAGTATTTT
CDR3: CASSETGTSWAQYF

D: NA
V: TRBV7-2
size: NA
J: TRBJ1-1
DNA: TGTGCCAGCAGCTCCGGGAGGTCCAGCCTTTCTTTGAACACTGAAGCTTTCTTT
CDR3: CASSSGRSSLSLNTEAFF

D: NA
V: TRBV6-6
size: NA
J: TRBJ1-2
DNA: TGTGCCAGCAGGGGAGCTAACTATGGCTACACCTTC
CDR3: CASRGANYGYTF

D: TRBD1
V: TRBV5-8
size: NA
J: TRBJ2-1
DNA: TGTGCCAGCAGGCACCCGGACAGGGGGCTTTACAATGAGCAGTTCTTC
CDR3: CASRHPDRGLYNEQFF

D: TRBD2
V: TRBV6-1
size: NA
J: TRBJ2-3
DNA: TGTGCCAGCAGTGTACTAGCGGGGCGAAACACAGATACGCAGTATTTT
CDR3: CASSVLAGRNTDTQYF

D: TRBD2
V: TRBV4-2
size: once
J: TRBJ2-5
DNA: TGTGCCAGCAGCCTCAGCGGGGACCAAGAGACCCAGTACTTC
CDR3: CASSLSGDQETQYF

D: NA
V: TRBV7-9
size: NA
J: TRBJ1-6
DNA: TGTGCCAGCAGGACGGTGGGCGAGAATTCACCCCTCCACTTT
CDR3: CASRTVGENSPLHF